Below are 11 T cell receptor beta chains sequenced from a single sample in a study of T cell responses to AZD1222 COVID-19 vaccine. This table comes from immunoSEQ multiplex PCR, and its TCRdb copy is limited to in-frame clones, with some not included. The table includes 80,000 to 90,000 clones, 90% detected once. The source was peripheral blood, collected 28 days after the second AZD1222 dose. The receptors were sampled from an adult who received the AZD1222 COVID-19 vaccine.

This clone was found once. This chain links TRBV19 with TRBJ1-4; 9 bases are a match to TRBD1. V lost 6 bases and J lost 3; bases outside the gene matches: 5. The CDR3 is made up of 15 amino acids. Germline CDR1 reads LNHDA; CDR2 reads SQIVND (reference sequence). The CDR3 coding sequence is TGTGCCAGTAGGCCGACAGGGGGAGCTAATGAAAAACTGTTTTTT. Its translation is CASRPTGGANEKLFF.

V is TRBV7-3 and J is TRBJ1-1; no reliable D call. The germline V gene has CDR1 SGHTA and CDR2 FQGTGA. The CDR3 covers 13 residues. Deletions cut 4 bases from V and 2 bases from J, with 8 bases between. The CDR3: CASSSRPNTEAFF. In DNA, the CDR3 is TGTGCCAGCAGCTCACGCCCCAACACTGAAGCTTTCTTT.

CDR3 sequence reads: CATSFGGAVGEKLFF. In nucleotides, the CDR3 is TGTGCCACCAGCTTCGGGGGGGCAGTGGGTGAAAAACTGTTTTTT. This chain links TRBV15 with TRBJ1-4; perhaps TRBD1 as D (6 bases). Germline CDR1 reads LNHNV; CDR2 reads YYDKDF (reference sequence). CDR3 size: 15 residues. V was clipped by 5 bases and J by 7 bases, with 17 bases between them.

The CDR3 DNA sequence: TGCGCCAGCAGCCAAGATCCTACGGGATATGGCTACACCTTC. Translation: CASSQDPTGYGYTF. This chain connects TRBV4-3 to TRBJ1-2; D gene unclear. V dropped 0 bases and J dropped 5 bases, with 10 bases sitting between them. Germline values: CDR1 LGHNA, CDR2 YSLEER. This CDR3 contains 14 residues.

The V call is TRBV6-5, the J call TRBJ1-5; 8 bases agree with TRBD1. V shed 5 bases, J shed 4 bases, and the junction held 4 bases outside the gene matches. Germline CDR1 reads MNHEY; CDR2 reads SVGAGI. The CDR3 totals 14 residues. The CDR3: CASSPGGLNQPQHF. As DNA, the CDR3 is TGTGCCAGCAGTCCAGGGGGCCTTAATCAGCCCCAGCATTTT.

V is TRBV4-1 and J is TRBJ1-2; D not certain. Looked up from germline, CDR1 is MGHRA and CDR2 is YSYEKL. The CDR3 has 21 residues. The V end was cut by 3 bases, the J end by 1 base, with 30 bases between. The CDR3 bases are TGCGCCAGCAGCCATCTCATGTTTATGCGGACGGAAGCTTCGCTTAACTATGGCTACACCTTC. It codes for CASSHLMFMRTEASLNYGYTF.

This sequence joins TRBV24-1 and TRBJ1-2; D gene uncertain. V shed 6 bases and J shed 2 bases, with 9 bases lying between them. The CDR3 sequence is 13 residues long. CDR1 KGHDR and CDR2 SFDVKD come from the germline V gene. The CDR3 region is CATSKRGNYGYTF. The CDR3 coding sequence is TGTGCCACCAGTAAACGGGGAAACTATGGCTACACCTTC.

The V and J genes are TRBV7-2 and TRBJ1-1, with a weak D call TRBD1 (6 bases). The CDR3 extends over 13 amino acids. Trimming stripped 6 bases from V and 11 bases from J, with 19 bases between. The germline gives CDR1 SGHTA, CDR2 FQGNSA. As DNA, the CDR3 is TGTGCCAGCAGGGAAGGGGGTGGGGTGAGTGCTTTCTTT. It is translated as CASREGGGVSAFF. Drawing the rest from reference TRBV7-2 and TRBJ1-1, the complete variable domain is GAGVSQSPSNKVTEKGKDVELRCDPISGHTALYWYRQSLGQGLEFLIYFQGNSAPDKSGLPSDRFSAERTGGSVSTLTIQRTQQEDSAVYLCASREGGGVSAFFGQGTRLTVV.

The chain combines TRBV19 with TRBJ1-2, with a possible D match to TRBD1 (6 bases). V lost 6 bases and J lost 0, with 11 bases in between. Germline lookup yields CDR1 LNHDA and CDR2 SQIVND (reference sequence). The CDR3 has 14 amino acids. The CDR3 DNA follows: TGTGCCAGTAGGATGACAGGTCCTAACTATGGCTACACCTTC. It specifies CASRMTGPNYGYTF.

The CDR3 DNA is TGTGCCAGCAGTTCCCCCCCCGAGGTCCGGTACGAGCAGTACTTC. It is translated as CASSSPPEVRYEQYF. The genes are TRBV28 and TRBJ2-7, with D uncertain. Trimming took 4 bases from V and 4 from J, leaving 17 bases between them. CDR1 and CDR2 from the germline V gene are MDHEN and SYDVKM. The CDR3 length is 15 residues. The full variable domain, its missing parts supplied by reference TRBV28 and TRBJ2-7, is DVKVTQSSRYLVKRTGEKVFLECVQDMDHENMFWYRQDPGLGLRLIYFSYDVKMKEKGDIPEGYSVSREKKERFSLILESASTNQTSMYLCASSSPPEVRYEQYFGPGTRLTVT.

The DNA of the CDR3 is TGTGCCAGCAGCGCATGGACAGGGGCCAATTCACCCCTCCACTTT. This sequence encodes CASSAWTGANSPLHF. The chain carries TRBV5-4 and TRBJ1-6; 9 bases are a match to TRBD1. Germline CDR1 and CDR2: SGHNT and YYREEE (reference sequence). Germline trimming cut 4 bases from V and 7 bases from J; bases unmatched to any gene: 6. CDR3 size: 15 residues.